The sequence of this T cell receptor (beta chain) was determined in a study of T cell responses to AZD1222 COVID-19 vaccine. Libraries were prepared by immunoSEQ multiplex PCR; TCRdb keeps only in-frame clonotypes and omits some of them. The sample records about 29,000 clones, about 94% being singletons. CDR1 and CDR2 (germline): SGDLS, YYNGEE. Trimming shortened V by 0 bases and J by 5 bases, and 11 bases separated the two germline ends. There are 15 residues in the CDR3. J is TRBJ1-4 and V is TRBV9; no clear D gene. This specimen consisted of peripheral blood, obtained on day 0 of AZD1222 vaccination. The clonotype originates from an adult in good health. The CDR3 DNA sequence: TGTGCCAGCAGCGTAGGGAGGGTCCCCAATGAAAAACTGTTTTTT. It yields the protein CASSVGRVPNEKLFF.